Following are 2 T cell receptor beta chains from one sample sequenced in a study of blood T cells in healthy people across ages. A second about 7 to 12 cycle PCR used barcoded and J-beta primers. TCRdb passed the 5' RACE reads through MiXCR, listing each CDR3 protein once. The sample has under 1,000,000 distinct CDR3 sequences, about 34% seen once. Source material: blood. These receptors all come from a man between 18 and 29 years old in good health.

This clonotype occurred a few times. The J gene is TRBJ1-2, the V gene TRBV2; 7 bases agree with TRBD1. J gave up 5 bases and V 4 bases, and 7 bases lay outside the gene matches. The CDR3 length is 14 residues. Per germline, CDR1 SNHLY and CDR2 FYNNEI. CDR3 sequence: CASSAEKGAYGYTF. The CDR3, as DNA: TGTGCCAGCAGTGCAGAAAAGGGGGCGTATGGCTACACCTTC.

This clonotype is a singleton in its sample. V is TRBV28 and J is TRBJ2-6; no reliable D call. Trimming removed 5 bases at V and 0 bases at J, with 8 bases between. The CDR3 runs to 15 residues. Looked up from germline, CDR1 is MDHEN and CDR2 is SYDVKM. The chain's CDR3 is CASSRHNSGANVLTF. DNA for the CDR3: TGTGCCAGCAGTCGCCACAACTCTGGGGCCAACGTCCTGACTTTC.